What follows describes a single TCR beta chain. It lacks a known antigen. Base-call qualities are not available, and no considerably larger clone is one nucleotide away. The collaborating institutions used their own protocols to collect whole blood in K2EDTA tubes. Collaborator samples were shipped for TCRbeta analysis as frozen whole blood, isolated PBMCs, or DNA extracted from either sample type. The CDR3 has 15 amino acids, counting the end cysteine and phenylalanine. Only CDR3 DNA remains: 45 bases, in frame from the first base. The CDR1 and CDR2 encoded by the germline V gene are SNHLY and FYNNEI. Here V drops 4 bases and J drops 8 bases, and the junction holds 6 bases not matched to any gene. The data are from a study of blood T cell repertoires in COVID-19 (dated by TCRdb to the early 2020s). Concerning the study at large: Collaborator samples came from the United States, Italy and Spain and covered acute and convalescent phases of COVID-19. Subjects who had been exposed to COVID-19, were actively infected with it, or had recovered from it provided the deeply sampled blood TCRbeta repertoires that made up the dataset. Where available, HLA class I and class II types were taken from metadata supplied by the sample provider and were not determined by assay-based typing. The samples were drawn from two sources: the first 160 participants of the ongoing ImmuneRACE study, and 1,000 to 1,500 subjects contributed by 6 global collaborators. The material from the prospective study consisted of cDNA or gDNA derived from T cells, B-cell-depleted T cells, or PBMCs. Sample metadata almost always included a de-identified subject ID, COVID-19 status, age in years and sex. The repertoires were released in a freely available public database meant as a resource for research on the immune response to SARS-CoV-2.

Overall study results and their limits: Clinical and demographic metadata were provided uncurated, with the amount varying by source and participant.

The immunoSEQ Assay, a bias-controlled multiplex PCR, was used to amplify TCRbeta CDR3 regions from genomic DNA. The authors' analysis ran thus. The number of nucleated cells in each sample was estimated by amplification of reference gene primers within the assay. Sequence reads were collapsed and filtered to measure the absolute abundance of every unique TCRbeta CDR3 rearrangement. For each sample, productive Simpson clonality was calculated as the square root of Simpson's diversity index across productive rearrangements. This is the immuneACCESS table as TCRdb keeps it, with only in-frame sequences that have V and J called. A part of the clones is gone; compared with another copy, unresolved V genes explain less than half, and the rest is unexplained. The DNA was the basis for D and trimming; V, J and clone size are from that table. A total of about 81,000 clones appear in this sample, 70% to 90% of them only once. About 14% of the sample lies in the top ten.

Material: peripheral blood. The chain joins TRBV2 to TRBJ2-1; 12 of the junction bases match TRBD2. The sequence was obtained from an older woman with acute or convalescent COVID-19. The sequenced DNA is TGTGCCAGCAGTGCCAGACTAGCGGGAGAACATGAGCAGTTCTTC. The translation is CASSARLAGEHEQFF.